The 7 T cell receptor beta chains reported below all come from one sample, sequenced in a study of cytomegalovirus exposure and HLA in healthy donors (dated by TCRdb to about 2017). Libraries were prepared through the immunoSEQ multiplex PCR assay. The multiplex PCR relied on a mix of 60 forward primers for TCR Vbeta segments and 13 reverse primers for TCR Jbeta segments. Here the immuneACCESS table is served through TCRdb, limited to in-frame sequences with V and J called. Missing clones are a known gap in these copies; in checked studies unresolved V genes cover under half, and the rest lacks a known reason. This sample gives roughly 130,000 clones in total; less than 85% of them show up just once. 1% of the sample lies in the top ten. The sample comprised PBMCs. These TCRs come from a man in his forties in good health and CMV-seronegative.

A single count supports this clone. CDR3 sequence (DNA): TGTGCCTGGAGTCCCGGGACAAAGAACACTGAAGCTTTCTTT. Its protein product is CAWSPGTKNTEAFF. The chain carries TRBV30 and TRBJ1-1; weak D call: TRBD1 (6 bases). The CDR3 spans 14 residues. V shed 2 bases and J shed 1 base, with 11 bases lying between them. Germline V gene data show CDR1 as GTSNPN and CDR2 as SVGIG (reference sequence).

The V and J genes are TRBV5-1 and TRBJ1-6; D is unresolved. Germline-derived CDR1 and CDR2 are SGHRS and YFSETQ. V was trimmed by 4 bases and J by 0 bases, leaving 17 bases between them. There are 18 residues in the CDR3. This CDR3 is CASSPMGGLSSYNSPLHF. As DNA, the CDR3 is TGCGCCAGCAGCCCCATGGGAGGATTGAGCTCCTATAATTCACCCCTCCACTTT.

This CDR3 reads CASSYSWQGFTYEQYF. DNA of the CDR3: TGTGCCAGCAGTTACTCTTGGCAGGGGTTCACCTACGAGCAGTACTTC. This chain joins TRBV6-5 and TRBJ2-7, with D possibly being TRBD1 (6 bases). V was pared by 0 bases and J by 2 bases, with 14 bases between. The CDR3 has 16 amino acids. Germline V gene data show CDR1 as MNHEY and CDR2 as SVGAGI.

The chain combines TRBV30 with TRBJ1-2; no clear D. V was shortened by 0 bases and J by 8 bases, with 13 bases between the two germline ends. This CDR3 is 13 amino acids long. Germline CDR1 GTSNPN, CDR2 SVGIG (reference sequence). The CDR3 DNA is TGTGCCTGGAGTGTACTGGAGGGAGAAGGCTACACCTTC. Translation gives CAWSVLEGEGYTF.

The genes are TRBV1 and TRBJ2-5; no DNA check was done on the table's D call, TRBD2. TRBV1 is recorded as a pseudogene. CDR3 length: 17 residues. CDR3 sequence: CTSSQESLADGEETQYF. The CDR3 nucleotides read TGCACCAGCAGCCAAGAAAGCCTAGCGGATGGGGAGGAGACCCAGTACTTC.

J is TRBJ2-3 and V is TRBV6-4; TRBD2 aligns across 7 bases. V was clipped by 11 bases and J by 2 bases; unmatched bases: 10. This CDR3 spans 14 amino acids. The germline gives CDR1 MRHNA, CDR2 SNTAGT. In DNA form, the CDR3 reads TGTGCCCAACAAAGGCGGGAGAACACAGATACGCAGTATTTT. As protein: CAQQRRENTDTQYF.

CDR3: CASSFGVSGYEQYF. DNA of the CDR3: TGTGCCAGCAGCTTTGGAGTAAGTGGCTACGAGCAGTACTTC. The gene calls are TRBV13 and TRBJ2-7; unclear D gene. Trimming left V 3 bases short and J 3 bases short, with 12 bases between. This CDR3 has 14 amino acids. Per the germline V gene, CDR1 is PRHDT and CDR2 is FYEKMQ (reference sequence).